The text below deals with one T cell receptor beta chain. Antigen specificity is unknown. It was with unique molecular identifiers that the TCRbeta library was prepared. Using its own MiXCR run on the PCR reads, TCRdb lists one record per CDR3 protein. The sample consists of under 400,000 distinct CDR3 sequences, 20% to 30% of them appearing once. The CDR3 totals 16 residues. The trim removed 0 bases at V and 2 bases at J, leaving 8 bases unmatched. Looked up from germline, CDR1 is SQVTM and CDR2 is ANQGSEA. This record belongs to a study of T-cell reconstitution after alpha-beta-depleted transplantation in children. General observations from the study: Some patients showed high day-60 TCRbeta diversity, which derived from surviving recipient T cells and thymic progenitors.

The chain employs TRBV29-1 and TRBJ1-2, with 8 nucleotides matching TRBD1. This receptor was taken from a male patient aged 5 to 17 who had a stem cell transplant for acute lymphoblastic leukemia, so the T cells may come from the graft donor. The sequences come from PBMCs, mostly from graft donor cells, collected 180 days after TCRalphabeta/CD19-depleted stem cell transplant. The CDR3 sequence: CSVEELGRTGNYGYTF. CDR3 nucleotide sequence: TGCAGCGTTGAAGAGTTGGGGAGGACAGGGAACTATGGCTACACCTTC.